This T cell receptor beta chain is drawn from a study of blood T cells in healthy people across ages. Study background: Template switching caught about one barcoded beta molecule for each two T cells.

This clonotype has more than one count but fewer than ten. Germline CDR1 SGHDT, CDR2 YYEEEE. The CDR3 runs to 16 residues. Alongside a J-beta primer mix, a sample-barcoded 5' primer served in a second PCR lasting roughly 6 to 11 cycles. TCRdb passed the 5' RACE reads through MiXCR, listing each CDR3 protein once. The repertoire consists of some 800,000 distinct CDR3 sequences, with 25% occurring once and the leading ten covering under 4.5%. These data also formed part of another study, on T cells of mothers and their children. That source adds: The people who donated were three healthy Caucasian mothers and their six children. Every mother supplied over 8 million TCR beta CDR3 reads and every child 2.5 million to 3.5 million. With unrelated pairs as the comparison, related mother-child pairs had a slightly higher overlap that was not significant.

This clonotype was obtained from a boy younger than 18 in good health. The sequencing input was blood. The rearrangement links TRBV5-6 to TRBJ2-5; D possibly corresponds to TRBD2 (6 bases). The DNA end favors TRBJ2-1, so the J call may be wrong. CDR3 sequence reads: CASSLDRSGELNEQFF. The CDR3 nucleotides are TGTGCCAGCAGCTTGGATCGGTCGGGGGAGCTCAATGAGCAGTTCTTC.